These T cell receptor beta chains were read from a single sample in a study of blood T cell repertoires in COVID-19. Profiled with immunoSEQ multiplex PCR; TCRdb holds only in-frame clones, not every one. This sample has about 200,000 clones, with roughly 83% found just once. The specimen sequenced was PBMCs or T cells enriched from blood (not recorded which). These TCRs come from a man aged 40-55 years with acute COVID-19. The CDR3 runs from the conserved cysteine through the conserved F or W. A D gene is named only where the DNA matches it firmly. The size entry is marked missing in some rows and otherwise reads once, few, many or a size class.

J,D,V,size,DNA,CDR3
TRBJ2-1,TRBD2,TRBV20-1,NA,TGCAGTGCTAGTTTGCGGGAGAGGATCGCCAATGAGCAGTTCTTC,CSASLRERIANEQFF
TRBJ1-3,NA,TRBV9,NA,TGTGCCAGCAGCGTTGGGGTCAGGGAGGTCGGAAACACCATATATTTT,CASSVGVREVGNTIYF
TRBJ2-7,TRBD1,TRBV2,NA,TGTGCCAGCAGGAGGGACAGTAGCTCCTACGAGCAGTACTTC,CASRRDSSSYEQYF
TRBJ1-1,NA,TRBV18,once,TGTGCCAGCTCACCACAGGAGCATACTGAAGCTTTCTTT,CASSPQEHTEAFF
TRBJ1-1,TRBD1,TRBV6-6,NA,TGTGCCAGCAGTAGTAGGGACAGGGGCACTGAAGCTTTCTTT,CASSSRDRGTEAFF
TRBJ2-5,TRBD2,TRBV7-9,NA,TGTGCCAGCCGGACTAGTGAGGTGTCGGGAGAGACCCAGTACTTC,CASRTSEVSGETQYF
TRBJ2-7,NA,TRBV28,NA,TGTGCCAGCACCAGGGATAGGGGGTTTTCCTACGAGCAGTACTTC,CASTRDRGFSYEQYF
TRBJ2-7,NA,TRBV5-5,NA,TGTGCCAGCAGAGGGAGCTCCTACGAGCAGTACTTC,CASRGSSYEQYF
TRBJ1-5,NA,TRBV15,NA,TGTGCCACCAGCAGAGATCGGGGGGCGAATGTCCAGCCCCAGCATTTT,CATSRDRGANVQPQHF
TRBJ2-7,TRBD1,TRBV19,NA,TGTGCCAGCCACGGACAGGGCCGCCTCTCTTCCTACGAGCAGTACTTC,CASHGQGRLSSYEQYF
TRBJ1-2,TRBD1,TRBV5-5,NA,TGTGCCAGCAGTTCGGGACAGCATAACTATGGCTACACCTTC,CASSSGQHNYGYTF
TRBJ1-1,NA,TRBV4-2,NA,TGTGCCAGCAGCCAAGAACGAACAGGGCAAGCTTTCTTT,CASSQERTGQAFF
TRBJ2-3,TRBD2,TRBV6-5,once,TGTGCCAGCACCGACGGGCTAGCGGGTACAGATACGCAGTATTTT,CASTDGLAGTDTQYF
TRBJ1-5,TRBD1,TRBV28,NA,TGTGCCAGCAGTTTAGGGGACAGGGAGAGGCAGCCCCAGCATTTT,CASSLGDRERQPQHF
TRBJ2-1,TRBD2,TRBV2,NA,TGTGCCAGCAGTACAACTAGCGGAGACAATGAGCAGTTCTTC,CASSTTSGDNEQFF
TRBJ2-1,TRBD2,TRBV5-1,NA,TGCGCCAGCAGCTTGGGGTTAGCGGGAGAAATCTTC,CASSLGLAGEIF
TRBJ2-7,NA,TRBV9,NA,TGTGCCAGCAGCGTAGCTCCTAGCCGCGACGAGCAGTACTTC,CASSVAPSRDEQYF
TRBJ2-5,NA,TRBV7-3,NA,TGTGCCAGCAGCTTATATTCCCCGGAGACCCAGTACTTC,CASSLYSPETQYF
TRBJ1-5,NA,TRBV6-5,NA,TGTGCCAGCTCCCCGTCAGGGGCTGGCAATCAGCCCCAGCATTTT,CASSPSGAGNQPQHF
TRBJ2-3,NA,TRBV19,NA,TGTGCCAGTAGTATGGTCGGGCCTACCGGAGGGGCGCAGTATTTT,CASSMVGPTGGAQYF
TRBJ2-1,TRBD2,TRBV7-9,NA,TGTGCCAGCGCCGGGACTAGCGGACCAAATGAGCAGTTCTTC,CASAGTSGPNEQFF
TRBJ2-1,NA,TRBV12-3/TRBV12-4,few,TGTGCCAGCAGTTCTAGTCCCGGCAATGAGCAGTTCTTC,CASSSSPGNEQFF
TRBJ2-1,TRBD2,TRBV18,NA,TGTGCCAGCTCCCCCGGGACAGATTTACTAGCGGGCGCCTACAATGAGCAGTTCTTC,CASSPGTDLLAGAYNEQFF
TRBJ1-1,NA,TRBV7-3,NA,TGTGCCAGCAGCTCAGGGTTGAACACTGAAGCTTTCTTT,CASSSGLNTEAFF
TRBJ2-7,TRBD1,TRBV24-1,NA,TGTGCCACCAGTCCGGGACAGGGCTCCCTCGAGCAGTACTTC,CATSPGQGSLEQYF
TRBJ2-2,TRBD1,TRBV15,NA,TGTGCCACCAGCAGGGGGACAGCGAACACCGGGGAGCTGTTTTTT,CATSRGTANTGELFF
TRBJ2-7,NA,TRBV6-5,NA,TGTGCCAGCACCGAACGGCGGAACGAGCAGTACTTC,CASTERRNEQYF
TRBJ2-7,NA,TRBV27,NA,TGTGCCAGCAGTTCGGGGGGCGGAGGGGCTTTCTACGAGCAGTACTTC,CASSSGGGGAFYEQYF
TRBJ2-2,TRBD2,TRBV7-3,NA,TGTGCCAGCAGCTTCGGGGCAGCGGGAGCGTCCGGGGAGCTGTTTTTT,CASSFGAAGASGELFF
TRBJ2-5,NA,TRBV21-1,NA,TGTGCCAGAACCGGGGGAGAGACCCAGTACTTC,CARTGGETQYF
TRBJ2-4,NA,TRBV7-3,once,TGTGCCAGCAGCTTAGGTGTTGGCGGGTTCGGCAAAAACATTCAGTACTTC,CASSLGVGGFGKNIQYF
TRBJ2-6,NA,TRBV9,NA,TGTGCCAGCAGCCTTCCTCTTCGGGGGTCTGGGGCCAACGTCCTGACTTTC,CASSLPLRGSGANVLTF
TRBJ1-3,NA,TRBV28,NA,TGTGCCAGCAGTTTTCTCCGAGTCTCTGGAAACACCATATATTTT,CASSFLRVSGNTIYF
TRBJ2-3,NA,TRBV6-5,NA,TGTGCCAGCAGTTACTCGATAGGCGGGGTAGCTCAGTATTTT,CASSYSIGGVAQYF
TRBJ1-1,NA,TRBV5-1,NA,TGCGCCAGCAGCTTGTCCGCGGGGGGGACTGAAGCTTTCTTT,CASSLSAGGTEAFF